The table lists the clone carrying this TCR beta chain with a few counts. The sample originates from a study of response to subunit inactivated influenza vaccine. TCRdb recomputed calls from the RT-PCR reads with MiXCR, one row per CDR3 protein. The table has about 540,000 distinct CDR3 sequences, roughly a quarter seen once. V dropped 10 bases and J dropped 4 bases, with 14 bases sitting between them. The CDR3 spans 12 residues. Germline CDR1 is ENHRY and CDR2 is SYGVKD. The same data also contributed to another study, on T cells expressing NK-cell markers. From that study: For TCR beta, cDNA was produced by 5'RACE template switching with UMIs. The TCR beta repertoires were obtained from sorted CD3+CD56+NKG2C+, CD3+CD56+NKG2C- and CD3+CD56-NKG2C+ T cells. Dominant NKG2C+ clonotypes accounted for roughly 1.0-7.0% of CD8+ T cells in six donors. HCMV specificity of the expanded NKG2C+ T cell clones stayed unclear.

This receptor was obtained from a middle-aged man who received an inactivated influenza vaccine. The input for sequencing was CD4+ T cells sorted from PBMCs, taken 12 days after vaccination. The chain carries TRBV10-3 and TRBJ2-7; D is possibly TRBD1 (6 bases). CDR3 sequence reads: CATQGSGYEQYF. In DNA, the CDR3 is TGTGCCACCCAGGGGAGTGGGTACGAGCAGTACTTC.